A selection of T cell receptor beta chains follows, all from one sample in a study of CD8 T cells in ankylosing spondylitis. TCRdb itself ran the 5' RACE reads through MiXCR, one entry per CDR3 protein. The top ten hold approximately 4% of the sample, which has fewer than 550,000 distinct CDR3 sequences, 5.3% seen once. Sequencing was done on a sample of blood, either unsorted or a sorted T cell fraction (not recorded which). Source of these receptors: a male donor with ankylosing spondylitis. CDR3s include the opening cysteine and the closing phenylalanine or tryptophan. A D gene is named only where the DNA matches it firmly. Clone size is given for some rows only: seen once, a few or many times, or a class if the clone is expanded.

CSASDRGRVVNTEAFF,TGCAGTGCTAGCGACAGGGGGCGGGTCGTGAACACTGAAGCTTTCTTT,many,TRBD1,TRBV20-1,TRBJ1-1
CSASRWDTGYEQYF,TGCAGTGCTAGCCGGTGGGACACAGGCTACGAGCAGTACTTC,many,-,TRBV20-1,TRBJ2-7
CASSPLPEGEQYF,TGTGCCAGCTCACCACTGCCAGAGGGCGAGCAGTACTTC,many,-,TRBV18,TRBJ2-7
CAINAGPIGNEQFF,TGTGCCATTAACGCGGGACCCATTGGTAATGAGCAGTTCTTC,many,-,TRBV10-3,TRBJ2-1
CSFMAQATEAFF,TGCAGCTTCATGGCCCAGGCCACTGAAGCTTTCTTT,many,-,TRBV29-1,TRBJ1-1
CASSPGTGERNEQFF,TGTGCCAGCAGCCCAGGGACAGGGGAGAGGAATGAGCAGTTCTTC,few,TRBD1,TRBV7-9,TRBJ2-1
CASSPMVGGKETQYF,TGCGCCAGCAGCCCAATGGTCGGGGGGAAGGAGACCCAGTACTTC,many,TRBD2,TRBV5-1,TRBJ2-5
CASSLNDRPYSPLHF,TGTGCCAGCAGCTTGAACGACAGGCCTTATTCACCCCTCCACTTT,many,-,TRBV5-6,TRBJ1-6
CAMGPVLLGYTF,TGTGCCATGGGCCCTGTCCTCCTCGGCTACACCTTC,-,-,TRBV5-6,TRBJ1-2
CASSLVRETTGGYTF,TGTGCCAGCAGCTTAGTGCGGGAAACCACGGGTGGCTACACCTTC,many,-,TRBV7-8,TRBJ1-2
CASSSRVRRDTQYF,TGTGCCAGCAGTTCCCGGGTAAGGCGGGATACGCAGTATTTT,-,-,TRBV12-3/TRBV12-4,TRBJ2-3
CSANDLVNTEAFF,TGCAGTGCAAACGATCTTGTGAACACTGAAGCTTTCTTT,many,-,TRBV20-1,TRBJ1-1
CASSPSPGESYEQYF,TGCGCCAGCAGTCCGAGCCCAGGGGAGTCCTACGAGCAGTACTTC,many,-,TRBV5-1,TRBJ2-7
CASKDATSTDTQYF,TGCGCCAGCAAGGACGCTACTAGCACAGATACGCAGTATTTT,many,-,TRBV5-1,TRBJ2-3
CSATRLGTGYEKLFF,TGCAGTGCTACCCGCCTGGGGACAGGATACGAAAAACTGTTTTTT,many,TRBD1,TRBV20-1,TRBJ1-4
CASSSLTGVDTEAFF,TGTGCCAGCAGCTCCCTGACAGGGGTGGACACTGAAGCTTTCTTT,many,TRBD1,TRBV7-9,TRBJ1-1
CASSSPRGRPHSYEQYF,TGTGCCAGCAGCTCTCCTCGCGGACGGCCCCACTCCTACGAGCAGTACTTC,many,-,TRBV7-2,TRBJ2-7
CASRRLATRDTQYF,TGTGCCAGCCGCCGACTGGCTACGCGGGATACGCAGTATTTT,many,-,TRBV9,TRBJ2-3
CASSDESEQYF,TGCGCCAGCAGTGATGAGTCCGAGCAGTACTTC,many,-,TRBV10-1,TRBJ2-7
CASSPSGSRSYEQYF,TGTGCCAGTAGTCCTAGCGGGAGTCGGTCCTACGAGCAGTACTTC,few,TRBD2,TRBV19,TRBJ2-7
CASSLAQTLGNQPQHF,TGTGCCAGCAGTCTGGCGCAGACCCTTGGCAATCAGCCCCAGCATTTT,many,-,TRBV12-3/TRBV12-4,TRBJ1-5
CSVERGIGTGELFF,TGCAGCGTTGAGCGCGGGATTGGGACCGGGGAGCTGTTTTTT,many,-,TRBV29-1,TRBJ2-2
CASSPTGIKSYNSPLHF,TGTGCCAGCAGTCCCACAGGGATCAAATCCTATAATTCACCCCTCCACTTT,many,-,TRBV12-3/TRBV12-4,TRBJ1-6
CASRTGTPTGELFF,TGTGCCAGCAGGACCGGGACACCCACCGGGGAGCTGTTTTTT,many,-,TRBV7-9,TRBJ2-2
CASSSPAWREDRNEQFF,TGTGCCAGCAGCTCCCCGGCGTGGCGGGAGGATAGGAATGAGCAGTTCTTC,few,TRBD2,TRBV6-2/TRBV6-3,TRBJ2-1
CASSPLIGTGANVLTF,TGTGCCAGCAGTCCTCTAATTGGTACTGGGGCCAACGTCCTGACTTTC,-,-,TRBV3-1,TRBJ2-6
CASSLSVRIEAFF,TGTGCCAGCAGCTTATCCGTGAGAATTGAAGCTTTCTTT,many,-,TRBV11-2,TRBJ1-1
CASSPLRGSGEQYF,TGCGCCAGCAGTCCACTCCGGGGTTCGGGCGAGCAGTACTTC,many,-,TRBV5-1,TRBJ2-7
CASSSGQGLKNTEAFF,TGTGCCAGCAGTTCGGGACAGGGTCTAAAGAACACTGAAGCTTTCTTT,many,TRBD1,TRBV12-3/TRBV12-4,TRBJ1-1
CSVQTGWGYTF,TGCAGCGTCCAGACAGGGTGGGGCTACACCTTC,few,TRBD1,TRBV29-1,TRBJ1-2
CASLSAGASRDTQYF,TGTGCCTCGCTTAGTGCGGGGGCCTCACGAGATACGCAGTATTTT,many,-,TRBV6-1,TRBJ2-3
CSVSGRYHGYTF,TGCAGCGTGTCAGGGAGATACCATGGCTACACCTTC,many,-,TRBV29-1,TRBJ1-2
CASSPNRNTEAFF,TGCGCCAGCAGCCCAAACAGAAACACTGAAGCTTTCTTT,many,-,TRBV5-1,TRBJ1-1
CASSRTGPNQPQHF,TGTGCCAGCAGCCGGACAGGGCCGAATCAGCCCCAGCATTTT,many,TRBD1,TRBV12-3/TRBV12-4,TRBJ1-5
CASSSAGWADTQYF,TGTGCCAGCAGCTCGGCAGGGTGGGCAGATACGCAGTATTTT,many,-,TRBV7-2,TRBJ2-3
CSARRGPLTNTEAFF,TGCAGTGCTAGAAGGGGCCCGCTTACGAACACTGAAGCTTTCTTT,many,-,TRBV20-1,TRBJ1-1
CSVATGNTEAFF,TGCAGCGTTGCGACGGGGAACACTGAAGCTTTCTTT,many,-,TRBV29-1,TRBJ1-1
CVISAGEYETQYF,TGTGTCATCAGTGCGGGGGAATACGAGACCCAGTACTTC,-,TRBD2,TRBV10-3,TRBJ2-5
CASSYPDSGNTIYF,TGTGCCAGCAGTTACCCGGACTCTGGAAACACCATATATTTT,many,-,TRBV6-2/TRBV6-3,TRBJ1-3
CASSLASGDMVGQYF,TGCGCCAGCAGCTTGGCTAGCGGAGACATGGTGGGGCAGTACTTC,-,TRBD2,TRBV5-1,TRBJ2-7
CASSQGIVAVETF,TGTGCCAGCAGCCAAGGAATCGTGGCAGTGGAAACCTTC,-,-,TRBV3-1,TRBJ1-2
CASSVGPLTYEQYF,TGTGCCAGCAGCGTAGGCCCGTTAACCTACGAGCAGTACTTC,many,-,TRBV9,TRBJ2-7